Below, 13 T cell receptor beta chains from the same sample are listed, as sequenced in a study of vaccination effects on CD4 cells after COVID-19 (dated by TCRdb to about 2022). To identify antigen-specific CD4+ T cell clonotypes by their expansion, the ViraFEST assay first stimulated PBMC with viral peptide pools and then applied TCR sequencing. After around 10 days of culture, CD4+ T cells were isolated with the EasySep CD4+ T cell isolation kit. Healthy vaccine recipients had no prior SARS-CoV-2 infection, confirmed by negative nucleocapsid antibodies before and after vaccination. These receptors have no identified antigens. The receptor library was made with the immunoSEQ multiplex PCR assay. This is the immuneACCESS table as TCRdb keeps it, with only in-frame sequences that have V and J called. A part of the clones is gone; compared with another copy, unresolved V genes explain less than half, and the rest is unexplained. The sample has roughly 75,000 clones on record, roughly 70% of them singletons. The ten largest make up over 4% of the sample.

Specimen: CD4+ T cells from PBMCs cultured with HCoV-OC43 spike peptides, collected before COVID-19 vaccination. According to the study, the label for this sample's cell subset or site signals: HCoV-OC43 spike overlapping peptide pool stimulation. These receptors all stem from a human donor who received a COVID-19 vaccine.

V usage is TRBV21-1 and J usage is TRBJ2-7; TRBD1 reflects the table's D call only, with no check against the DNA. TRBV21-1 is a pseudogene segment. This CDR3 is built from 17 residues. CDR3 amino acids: CASSKVLRTGGNCEQYV. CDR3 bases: TGTGCCAGCAGCAAAGTTTTACGGACAGGGGGCAACTGCGAGCAGTACGTC.

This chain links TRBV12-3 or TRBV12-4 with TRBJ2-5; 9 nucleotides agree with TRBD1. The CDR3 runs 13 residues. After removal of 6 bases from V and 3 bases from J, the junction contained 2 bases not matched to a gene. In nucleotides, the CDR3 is TGTGCCAGCAGCCGACAGGGGGAAGAGACCCAGTACTTC. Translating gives CASSRQGEETQYF.

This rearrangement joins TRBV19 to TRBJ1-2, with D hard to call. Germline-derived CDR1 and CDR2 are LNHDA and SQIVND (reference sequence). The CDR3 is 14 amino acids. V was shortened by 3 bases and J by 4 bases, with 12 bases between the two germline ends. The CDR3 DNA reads TGTGCCAGTAGTATCGATAGGACCGGCTATGGCTACACCTTC. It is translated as CASSIDRTGYGYTF.

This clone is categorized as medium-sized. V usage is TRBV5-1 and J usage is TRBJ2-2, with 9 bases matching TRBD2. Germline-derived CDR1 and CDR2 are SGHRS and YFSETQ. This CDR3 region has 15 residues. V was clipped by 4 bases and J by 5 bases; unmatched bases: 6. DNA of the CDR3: TGCGCCAGCAGCCCCGGGACTAGCAATACCGGGGAGCTGTTTTTT. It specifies CASSPGTSNTGELFF. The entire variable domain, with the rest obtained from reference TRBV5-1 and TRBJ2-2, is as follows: KAGVTQTPRYLIKTRGQQVTLSCSPISGHRSVSWYQQTPGQGLQFLFEYFSETQRNKGNFPGRFSGRQFSNSRSEMNVSTLELGDSALYLCASSPGTSNTGELFFGEGSRLTVL.

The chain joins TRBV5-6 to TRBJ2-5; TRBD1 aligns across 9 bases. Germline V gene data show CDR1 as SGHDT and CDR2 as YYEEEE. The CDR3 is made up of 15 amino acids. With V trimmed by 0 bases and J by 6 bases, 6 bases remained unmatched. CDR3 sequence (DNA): TGTGCCAGCAGCTTGGTGGGACAGGGCGCAAAGACCCAGTACTTC. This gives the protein CASSLVGQGAKTQYF.

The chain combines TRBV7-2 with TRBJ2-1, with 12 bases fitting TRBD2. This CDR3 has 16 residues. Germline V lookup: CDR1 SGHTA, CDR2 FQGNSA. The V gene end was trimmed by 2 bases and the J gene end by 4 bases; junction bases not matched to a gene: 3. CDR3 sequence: CASSLRLAGGYNEQFF. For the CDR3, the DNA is TGTGCCAGCAGCTTACGTCTAGCGGGGGGGTACAATGAGCAGTTCTTC.

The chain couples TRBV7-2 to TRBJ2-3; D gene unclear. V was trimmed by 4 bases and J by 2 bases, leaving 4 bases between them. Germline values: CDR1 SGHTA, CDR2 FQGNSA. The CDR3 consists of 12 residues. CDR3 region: CASSSYTDTQYF. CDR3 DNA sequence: TGTGCCAGCAGCTCCTACACAGATACGCAGTATTTT. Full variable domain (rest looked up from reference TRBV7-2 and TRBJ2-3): GAGVSQSPSNKVTEKGKDVELRCDPISGHTALYWYRQSLGQGLEFLIYFQGNSAPDKSGLPSDRFSAERTGGSVSTLTIQRTQQEDSAVYLCASSSYTDTQYFGPGTRLTVL.

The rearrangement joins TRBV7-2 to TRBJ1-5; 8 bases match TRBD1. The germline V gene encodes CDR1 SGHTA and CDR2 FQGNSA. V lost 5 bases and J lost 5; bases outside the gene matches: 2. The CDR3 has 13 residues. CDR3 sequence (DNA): TGTGCCAGCAGCGGACAGGGCGATCAGCCCCAGCATTTT. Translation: CASSGQGDQPQHF.

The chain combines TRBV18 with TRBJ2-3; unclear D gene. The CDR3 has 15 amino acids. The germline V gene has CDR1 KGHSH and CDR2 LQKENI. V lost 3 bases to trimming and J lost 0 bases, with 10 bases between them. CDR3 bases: TGTGCCAGCTCACCCCTGGCAACTAGCACAGATACGCAGTATTTT. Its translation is CASSPLATSTDTQYF.

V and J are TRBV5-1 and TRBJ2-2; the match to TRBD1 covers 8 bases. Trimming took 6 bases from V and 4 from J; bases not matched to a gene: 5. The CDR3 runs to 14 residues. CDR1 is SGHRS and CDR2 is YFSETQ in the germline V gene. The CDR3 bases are TGCGCCAGCAATACCAGGGGGCTCACCGGGGAGCTGTTTTTT. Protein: CASNTRGLTGELFF.

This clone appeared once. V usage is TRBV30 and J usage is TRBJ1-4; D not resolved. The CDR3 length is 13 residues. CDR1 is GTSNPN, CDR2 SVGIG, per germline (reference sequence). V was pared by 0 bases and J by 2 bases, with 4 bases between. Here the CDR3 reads CAWSVITNEKLFF. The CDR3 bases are TGTGCCTGGAGTGTAATTACTAATGAAAAACTGTTTTTT.

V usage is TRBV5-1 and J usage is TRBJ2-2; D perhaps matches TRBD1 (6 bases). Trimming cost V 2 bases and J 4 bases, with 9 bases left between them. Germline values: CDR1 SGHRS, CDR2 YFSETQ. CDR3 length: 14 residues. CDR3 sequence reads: CASSLGQSTGELFF. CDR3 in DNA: TGCGCCAGCAGCTTAGGACAGTCCACCGGGGAGCTGTTTTTT.

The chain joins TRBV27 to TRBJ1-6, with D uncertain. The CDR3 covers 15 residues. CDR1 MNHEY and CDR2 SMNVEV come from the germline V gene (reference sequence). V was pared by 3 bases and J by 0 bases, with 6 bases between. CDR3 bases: TGTGCCAGCAGTTTGGGGTACTCCTATAATTCACCCCTCCACTTT. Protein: CASSLGYSYNSPLHF.